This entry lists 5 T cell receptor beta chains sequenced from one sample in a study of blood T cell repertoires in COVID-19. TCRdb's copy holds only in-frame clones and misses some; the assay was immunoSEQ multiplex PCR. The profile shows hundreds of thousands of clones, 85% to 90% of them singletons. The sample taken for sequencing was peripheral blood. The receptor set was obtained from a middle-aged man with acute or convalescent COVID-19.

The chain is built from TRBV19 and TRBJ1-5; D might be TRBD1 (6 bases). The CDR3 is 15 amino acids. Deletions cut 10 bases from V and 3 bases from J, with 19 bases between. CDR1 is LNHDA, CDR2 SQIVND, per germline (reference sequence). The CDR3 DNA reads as TGTGCCATCAAGAAACGGGACACAGACAATCAGCCCCAGCATTTT. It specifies CAIKKRDTDNQPQHF.

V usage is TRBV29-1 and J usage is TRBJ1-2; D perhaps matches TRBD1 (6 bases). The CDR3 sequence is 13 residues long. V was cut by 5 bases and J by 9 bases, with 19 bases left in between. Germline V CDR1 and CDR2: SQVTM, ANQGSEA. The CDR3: CSVPWGQGERYTF. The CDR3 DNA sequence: TGCAGCGTTCCCTGGGGGCAGGGCGAGCGCTACACCTTC.

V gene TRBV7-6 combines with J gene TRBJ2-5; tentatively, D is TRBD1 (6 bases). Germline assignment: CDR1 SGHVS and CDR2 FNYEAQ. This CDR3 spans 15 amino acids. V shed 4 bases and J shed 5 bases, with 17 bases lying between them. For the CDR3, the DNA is TGTGCCAGCAGCTCTCTTAACAGGGCTGGGGAGACCCAGTACTTC. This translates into CASSSLNRAGETQYF.

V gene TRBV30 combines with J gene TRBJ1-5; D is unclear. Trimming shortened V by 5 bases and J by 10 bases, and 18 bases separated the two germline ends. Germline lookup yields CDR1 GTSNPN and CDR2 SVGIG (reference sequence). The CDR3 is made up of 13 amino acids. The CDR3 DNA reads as TGTGCCTGGTCGACGGAGCCTCCAGTCCCCCAGCATTTT. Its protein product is CAWSTEPPVPQHF.

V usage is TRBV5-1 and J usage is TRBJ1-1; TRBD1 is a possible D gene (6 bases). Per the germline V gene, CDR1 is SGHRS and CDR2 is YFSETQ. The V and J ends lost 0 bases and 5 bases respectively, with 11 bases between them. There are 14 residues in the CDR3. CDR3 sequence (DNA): TGCGCCAGCAGCTTGGGTCAGGGGATGACTGAAGCTTTCTTT. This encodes CASSLGQGMTEAFF.